This TCR beta chain was sequenced during a study of blood T cell repertoires in COVID-19. Study summary: The United States, Italy and Spain were the sources of the acute and convalescent COVID-19 samples. PBMCs, B-cell-depleted T cells, or T cells were the source of the cDNA or gDNA that made up the material.

The junction had 10 bases not matched to a gene; V was cut back by 2 bases and J by 4 bases. CDR3 length: 16 amino acids. Germline V gene data show CDR1 as MDHEN and CDR2 as SYDVKM. Source study methods: Amplification from reference gene primers served as the basis for estimated nucleated cell counts. Generated by immunoSEQ multiplex PCR, the TCRdb table keeps only in-frame clones and is missing some. From that table come the V and J calls and clone size; the DNA was used to work out D and trimming. The sample lists 110,000 to 150,000 clones, about 86% occurring once. The TCR originated in a human donor in a cohort sampled during active COVID-19. The rearrangement uses TRBV28 and TRBJ1-2; TRBD1 aligns across 7 bases. The sequenced sample was peripheral blood. The CDR3 DNA reads as TGTGCCAGCAGTTTACCCAATCCGGGACAGAGCTATGGCTACACCTTC. Residues: CASSLPNPGQSYGYTF.